The 27 T cell receptor beta chains presented below share a single source sample, sequenced in a study of OX40 agonist ivuxolimab in advanced cancers. Measured with immunoSEQ multiplex PCR; TCRdb has only the in-frame clones, and not every one. The top ten hold under 7% of the sample, which has 45,000 or so clones, 65% to 85% seen once. The sample here was CD4+ or CD8+ T cells sorted from blood, taken in a trial of the OX40 agonist ivuxolimab. Receptor source: an adult with an advanced solid tumor such as melanoma, head and neck, liver or kidney cancer.

The chain combines TRBV5-1 with TRBJ2-1; D may be TRBD1 (5 bases). The CDR3 length is 14 residues. CDR1 is SGHRS and CDR2 is YFSETQ in the germline V gene. Trimming took off 0 bases at V and 9 bases at J, with 13 bases between the two ends. This CDR3 reads CASSLGVGRGEQFF. For the CDR3, the DNA is TGCGCCAGCAGCTTGGGTGTGGGGCGAGGTGAGCAGTTCTTC.

The chain employs TRBV18 and TRBJ1-1; tentatively, D is TRBD1 (6 bases). Germline V CDR1 and CDR2: KGHSH, LQKENI. Between the trimmed V and J ends, which lost 8 bases and 1 base, there was a span of 11 bases. This CDR3 contains 13 residues. CDR3 region: CASTLQGNTEAFF. The CDR3 coding sequence is TGTGCCAGCACCCTACAGGGGAACACTGAAGCTTTCTTT.

The chain combines TRBV7-9 with TRBJ1-5, with 8 positions matching TRBD1. V lost 5 bases, J lost 3 bases, and 3 bases stayed unmatched. Per the germline V gene, CDR1 is SEHNR and CDR2 is FQNEAQ (reference sequence). CDR3 size: 14 residues. For the CDR3, the DNA is TGTGCCAGCAGCAAGACAGGGGACAATCAGCCCCAGCATTTT. Translated, it gives CASSKTGDNQPQHF.

The chain uses TRBV5-4 and TRBJ1-3, with unresolved D. The CDR3 runs 16 residues. The V gene's germline CDR1 is SGHNT and CDR2 YYREEE (reference sequence). Between the trimmed V and J ends, which lost 4 bases and 0 bases, there was a span of 14 bases. CDR3 loop: CASSGGRGYSGNTIYF. The CDR3 bases are TGTGCCAGCAGCGGAGGACGGGGTTACTCTGGAAACACCATATATTTT.

V usage is TRBV9 and J usage is TRBJ2-2, with D unresolved. This CDR3 has 17 residues. The germline gives CDR1 SGDLS, CDR2 YYNGEE. The germline V and J ends were trimmed by 0 bases and 0 bases, with 12 bases remaining between them. The CDR3 region has the DNA TGTGCCAGCAGCGTAGGATCCACCGCAGCGAACACCGGGGAGCTGTTTTTT. Its translation: CASSVGSTAANTGELFF.

This clone was seen once. This chain connects TRBV19 to TRBJ2-1; no firm D call. This CDR3 comprises 13 residues. CDR1 LNHDA and CDR2 SQIVND come from the germline V gene (reference sequence). V gave up 3 bases and J gave up 2 bases, with 5 bases separating them. The CDR3 loop reads CASSIDPYNEQFF. The DNA of the CDR3 is TGTGCCAGTAGTATCGACCCCTACAATGAGCAGTTCTTC.

This rearrangement joins TRBV7-8 to TRBJ1-5, with TRBD1 as a possible D gene (5 bases). The CDR3 totals 15 residues. Germline-derived CDR1 and CDR2 are SGHVS and FQNEAQ. The V end was cut by 5 bases, the J end by 3 bases, with 14 bases between. The CDR3 is CASSPIGGINQPQHF. The CDR3 bases are TGTGCCAGCAGCCCGATTGGGGGTATCAATCAGCCCCAGCATTTT.

This clone was seen only once. The V and J genes are TRBV10-2 and TRBJ1-1; a weak D match, TRBD1 (6 bases). CDR3 length equals 15 residues. V lost 6 bases and J lost 5, with 19 bases in between. CDR1 is WSHSY and CDR2 is SAAADI in the germline V gene. The DNA for the CDR3 is TGCGCCAGCAGCGAACTACAGGGCGGGTGGACTGAAGCTTTCTTT. Its protein product is CASSELQGGWTEAFF.

The gene calls are TRBV28 and TRBJ2-7, with D uncertain. In germline, CDR1 is MDHEN, CDR2 SYDVKM. The germline V and J ends were trimmed by 3 bases and 5 bases, with 5 bases remaining between them. The CDR3 spans 11 residues. The CDR3 bases are TGTGCCAGCAGTTTTAGGGACGAGCAGTACTTC. This encodes CASSFRDEQYF.

This clone was picked up a small number of times. One junction end disagrees with the germline gene, perhaps due to a read error. The V call is TRBV18, the J call TRBJ2-7, with D tentatively TRBD1 or TRBD2 (5 bases each). CDR1 and CDR2 (germline): KGHSH, LQKENI. This CDR3 comprises 14 residues. CDR3 in amino acids: CASSPPRGSNEQYF. The CDR3, as DNA: TGTGCCAGCTCACCACCGAGGGGCTCCAACGAGCAGTACTTC. Using reference TRBV18 and TRBJ2-7 for the parts outside the CDR3, the full variable domain is NAGVMQNPRHLVRRRGQEARLRCSPMKGHSHVYWYRQLPEEGLKFMVYLQKENIIDESGMPKERFSAEFPKEGPSILRIQQVVRGDSAAYFCASSPPRGSNEQYFGPGTRLTVT.

This chain uses TRBV23-1 with TRBJ2-7; weak D call: TRBD1 (6 bases). TRBV23-1 qualifies as an ORF whose function is uncertain. V was pared by 10 bases and J by 6 bases, with 10 bases between. This CDR3 comprises 10 residues. The chain's CDR3 is CATRGCEQYF. As DNA, the CDR3 is TGCGCCACGAGGGGGTGCGAGCAGTACTTC.

This chain joins TRBV18 and TRBJ2-5; D is uncertain. Trimming stripped 3 bases from V and 1 base from J, with 0 bases between. The CDR3 loop spans 11 amino acids. Germline CDR1 and CDR2: KGHSH and LQKENI. The CDR3 coding sequence is TGTGCCAGCTCACCCCAAGAGACCCAGTACTTC. Its translation: CASSPQETQYF.

This sequence joins TRBV18 and TRBJ2-7; D not certain. This CDR3 comprises 13 residues. V lost 0 bases, J lost 5 bases, and 8 bases lay in between. Germline values: CDR1 KGHSH, CDR2 LQKENI. The CDR3 spells CASSPPNTNEQYF. Here the CDR3 DNA reads TGTGCCAGCTCACCACCGAACACCAACGAGCAGTACTTC.

The chain links TRBV5-4 to TRBJ2-1; no firm D call. The germline V gene has CDR1 SGHNT and CDR2 YYREEE (reference sequence). V was trimmed by 4 bases and J by 8 bases, leaving 7 bases between them. CDR3 length: 11 residues. Here the CDR3 reads CASSLTDEQFF. The CDR3 coding sequence is TGTGCCAGCAGCCTAACCGATGAGCAGTTCTTC.

This chain connects TRBV2 to TRBJ1-6; D remains ambiguous. CDR1 and CDR2 from the germline V gene are SNHLY and FYNNEI. This CDR3 has 13 amino acids. Trimming pared 4 bases from V and 7 bases from J, leaving 8 bases between. CDR3 bases: TGTGCCAGCAGTGTCGAGAAAAATTCACCCCTCCACTTT. Protein: CASSVEKNSPLHF.

The CDR3 protein is CASTPGQKNTGELFF. The CDR3 coding sequence is TGTGCCAGCACCCCGGGACAGAAGAACACCGGGGAGCTGTTTTTT. The chain has TRBV6-1 and TRBJ2-2; the match to TRBD1 covers 7 bases. In germline, CDR1 is MNHNS, CDR2 SASEGT. The CDR3 is 15 residues long. Unmatched junction bases numbered 6, after V lost 7 bases and J lost 1 base.

The sample holds a few counts of this clone. The gene calls are TRBV2 and TRBJ1-6; possible D gene TRBD1, 6 bases. The CDR3 is 15 amino acids. Trimming shortened V by 2 bases and J by 6 bases, and 11 bases separated the two germline ends. Germline V gives CDR1 SNHLY, CDR2 FYNNEI. The CDR3 here is CASSEYGRGNSPLHF. The CDR3, as DNA: TGTGCCAGCAGTGAATATGGCAGGGGTAATTCACCCCTCCACTTT.

The chain links TRBV11-3 to TRBJ2-5; the D is unclear. Trimming cost V 1 base and J 5 bases, with 8 bases left between them. Germline V gives CDR1 SGHNT, CDR2 YENEEA. There are 13 residues in the CDR3. The CDR3 sequence: CASSLGVLETQYF. The CDR3 nucleotides are TGTGCCAGCAGCTTAGGCGTTTTGGAGACCCAGTACTTC.

V and J are TRBV5-1 and TRBJ2-5; 11 bases are a match to TRBD2. The J call is in doubt because the DNA end fits TRBJ2-7 better. The germline CDR1 and CDR2 sequences are SGHRS and YFSETQ. The CDR3 has 15 amino acids. The DNA of the CDR3 is TGCGCCAGCAGCCAAACTAGCGGGAGTCTGTACGAGCAGTACTTC. This sequence encodes CASSQTSGSLYEQYF.

The table lists this clone with a few counts. The genes are TRBV6-5 and TRBJ1-5, with unresolved D. The ends were cut back, 4 bases at V and 4 bases at J, with 8 bases in the middle. This CDR3 has 13 residues. From germline, CDR1 is MNHEY and CDR2 SVGAGI. CDR3 nucleotides: TGTGCCAGCAGTTCGCGACGGAATCAGCCCCAGCATTTT. Protein product: CASSSRRNQPQHF.

The chain links TRBV20-1 to TRBJ1-1, with a tentative D call TRBD1 (5 bases). The CDR3 sequence is 11 residues long. Per germline, CDR1 DFQATT and CDR2 SNEGSKA (reference sequence). The ends were cut back, 2 bases at V and 11 bases at J, with 12 bases in the middle. This CDR3 is CSARWGVTAFF. Here the CDR3 DNA reads TGCAGTGCTAGATGGGGGGTGACTGCTTTCTTT.

The chain has TRBV7-6 and TRBJ1-4, with no clear D. The V end lost 4 bases, the J end lost 3 bases, and 15 bases lay between the germline ends. Germline V CDR1 and CDR2: SGHVS, FNYEAQ. There are 16 residues in the CDR3. The CDR3 nucleotides are TGTGCCAGCAGCTCACCATTGACGGCTCCTAATGAAAAACTGTTTTTT. Translated: CASSSPLTAPNEKLFF.

V gene TRBV19 combines with J gene TRBJ2-7; 8 nucleotides agree with TRBD1. CDR3 length equals 15 residues. Per the germline V gene, CDR1 is LNHDA and CDR2 is SQIVND (reference sequence). The J segment lost 2 bases and the V segment lost 5 bases, leaving 8 bases of the junction unmatched. CDR3 nucleotides: TGTGCCAGTAGTCTCCGGACAGGGCTTGCCTACGAGCAGTACTTC. This sequence encodes CASSLRTGLAYEQYF.

The chain is built from TRBV28 and TRBJ2-1; TRBD2 matches 8 bases. CDR1 and CDR2 from the germline V gene are MDHEN and SYDVKM. J gave up 10 bases and V 3 bases, and 11 bases lay outside the gene matches. The CDR3 runs 15 residues. The CDR3 region has the DNA TGTGCCAGCAGTTTTAATGAAGCGGGAGCGCGGGAGCAGTTCTTC. Translating gives CASSFNEAGAREQFF.

The J gene is TRBJ2-7, the V gene TRBV6-1; D is unclear. The CDR3 extends over 11 amino acids. CDR1 and CDR2 from the germline V gene are MNHNS and SASEGT. V lost 5 bases and J 5 bases, leaving 7 bases between the germline ends. CDR3 sequence: CASSYIHEQYF. CDR3 coding DNA: TGTGCCAGCAGTTACATCCACGAGCAGTACTTC.

The CDR3 coding sequence is TGCGCCAGCAGCATCGGGCTGTCTAAAGGTTACGAGCAGTACTTC. Its protein is CASSIGLSKGYEQYF. The genes are TRBV5-1 and TRBJ2-7; no clear D gene. The V gene's germline CDR1 is SGHRS and CDR2 YFSETQ. The CDR3 extends over 15 amino acids. Trimming removed 4 bases from V and 4 bases from J, with 18 bases in between. The full variable domain, in which reference TRBV5-1 and TRBJ2-7 provide the parts outside the CDR3, is KAGVTQTPRYLIKTRGQQVTLSCSPISGHRSVSWYQQTPGQGLQFLFEYFSETQRNKGNFPGRFSGRQFSNSRSEMNVSTLELGDSALYLCASSIGLSKGYEQYFGPGTRLTVT.

The chain recombines TRBV19 with TRBJ2-7; D gene uncertain. V lost 11 bases to trimming and J lost 0 bases, with 11 bases between them. From germline, CDR1 is LNHDA and CDR2 SQIVND (reference sequence). The CDR3 runs to 12 residues. CDR3 amino acids: CASDGISYEQYF. In DNA, the CDR3 is TGTGCCTCCGACGGAATCTCCTACGAGCAGTACTTC.